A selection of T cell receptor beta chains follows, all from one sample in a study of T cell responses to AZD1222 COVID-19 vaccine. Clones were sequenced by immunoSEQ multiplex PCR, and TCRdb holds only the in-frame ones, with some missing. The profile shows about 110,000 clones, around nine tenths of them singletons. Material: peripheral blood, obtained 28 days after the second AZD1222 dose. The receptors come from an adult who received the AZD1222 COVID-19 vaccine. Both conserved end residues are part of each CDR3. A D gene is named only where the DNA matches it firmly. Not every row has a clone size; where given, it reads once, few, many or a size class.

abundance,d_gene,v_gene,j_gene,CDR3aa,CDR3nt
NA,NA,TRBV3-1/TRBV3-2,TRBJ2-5,CASSQAGTLQGTQYF,TGTGCCAGCAGCCAAGCTGGGACCCTCCAAGGGACCCAGTACTTC
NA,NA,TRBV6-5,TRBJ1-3,CASRTSGNTIYF,TGTGCCAGCAGAACCTCTGGAAACACCATATATTTT
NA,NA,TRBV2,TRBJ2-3,CASREGYYTDTQYF,TGTGCCAGCAGAGAGGGATATTACACAGATACGCAGTATTTT
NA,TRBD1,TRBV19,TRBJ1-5,CASRRDRGFSNQPQHF,TGTGCCAGTAGACGGGACAGAGGCTTTAGCAATCAGCCCCAGCATTTT
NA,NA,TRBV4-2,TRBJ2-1,CASSQTGGKSSYNEQFF,TGTGCCAGCAGCCAGACAGGAGGCAAGAGCTCCTACAATGAGCAGTTCTTC
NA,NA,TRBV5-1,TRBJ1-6,CASSDDWINSPLHF,TGCGCCAGCAGCGACGATTGGATAAATTCACCCCTCCACTTT
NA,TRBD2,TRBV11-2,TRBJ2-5,CASSLDGGGSGETQYF,TGTGCCAGCAGCTTAGATGGCGGGGGGAGCGGAGAGACCCAGTACTTC
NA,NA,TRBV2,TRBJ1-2,CASSAQSPPSGYTF,TGTGCCAGCAGTGCCCAGTCCCCACCCTCTGGCTACACCTTC
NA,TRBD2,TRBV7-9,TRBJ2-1,CASSSPPGLAGGPYNEQFF,TGTGCCAGCAGCTCGCCACCGGGACTAGCGGGGGGGCCCTACAATGAGCAGTTCTTC
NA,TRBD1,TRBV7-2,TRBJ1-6,CASSLASGTAYNSPLHF,TGTGCCAGCAGCTTAGCCTCCGGGACAGCATATAATTCACCCCTCCACTTT
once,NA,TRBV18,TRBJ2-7,CASSRDLYEQYF,TGTGCCAGCTCACGGGACCTCTACGAGCAGTACTTC
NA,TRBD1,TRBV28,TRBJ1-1,CASSFPTGGGEAFF,TGTGCCAGCAGTTTCCCAACAGGGGGCGGTGAAGCTTTCTTT
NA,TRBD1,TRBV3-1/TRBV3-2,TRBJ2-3,CASSRRQGWEDTQYF,TGTGCCAGCAGCCGCCGACAGGGTTGGGAAGATACGCAGTATTTT
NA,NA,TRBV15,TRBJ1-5,CATSLGPSNQPQHF,TGTGCCACCAGCCTAGGGCCCAGCAATCAGCCCCAGCATTTT
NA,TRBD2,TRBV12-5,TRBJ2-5,CASGLGFAGGPETQYF,TGTGCTAGTGGTTTGGGATTCGCGGGGGGGCCGGAGACCCAGTACTTC
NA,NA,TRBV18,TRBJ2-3,CASSRDSTDTQYF,TGTGCCAGCTCACGGGACAGCACAGATACGCAGTATTTT
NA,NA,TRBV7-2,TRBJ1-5,CASSLVQDQPQHF,TGTGCCAGCAGCTTAGTGCAGGATCAGCCCCAGCATTTT
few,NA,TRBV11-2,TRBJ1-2,CASSLDWNPNGYTF,TGTGCCAGCAGCTTAGATTGGAACCCAAATGGCTACACCTTC
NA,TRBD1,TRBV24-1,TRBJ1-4,CATSESPGQGSEKLFF,TGTGCCACCAGTGAATCCCCGGGACAGGGATCGGAAAAACTGTTTTTT
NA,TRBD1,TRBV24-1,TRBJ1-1,CATSERGQGQTEAFF,TGTGCCACCAGTGAGCGGGGACAGGGCCAAACTGAAGCTTTCTTT
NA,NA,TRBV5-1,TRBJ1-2,CASSLTSWSGYTF,TGCGCCAGCAGCTTGACATCATGGAGCGGCTACACCTTC
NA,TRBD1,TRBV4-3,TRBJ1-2,CASSQVVTGGFGYTF,TGCGCCAGCAGCCAAGTGGTTACAGGGGGCTTTGGCTACACCTTC
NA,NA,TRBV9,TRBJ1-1,CASSVVQGNTEAFF,TGTGCCAGCAGCGTAGTTCAGGGGAACACTGAAGCTTTCTTT